Included here is one TCR beta chain sequence, with context. This clone's antigen is unknown. Per-nucleotide qualities are absent, and no much larger clonotype sits a single base away. Library preparation was by the immunoSEQ multiplex PCR assay. The original pipeline was this. A statistical classification framework was built to diagnose cytomegalovirus status from the catalog of TCR beta chain sequences. TCRdb retrieved this table from immuneACCESS and kept in-frame rearrangements only. Not all clones are present; in checked studies, unresolved V genes account for under half, and no reason is known for the remainder. Clone size and the V and J calls come from that table; the DNA yielded D and trimming. The sample yields about 260,000 clones; 80% to 95% were counted once. 3% to 3.5% of the sample is taken by the ten largest. The data were obtained in a study of cytomegalovirus exposure and HLA in healthy donors (TCRdb year 2017). Some background on the complete study: According to a later analysis, one platform produced both the 110 or so validation repertoires and the approximately 600 repertoires of the first cohort. The study aimed to test whether signatures of past pathogen exposure could be identified by cataloging public T cell receptors. In addition to the first cohort of 666 subjects, a separate validation cohort of some 120 different subjects was used. To predict cytomegalovirus infection status, the study brought together high-throughput TCR immunosequencing, statistical association of individual TCRs with disease status, and machine learning.

Broader findings and caveats from the paper: Three of the identified cytomegalovirus-associated TCR beta chains were confirmed in vitro to be specific for cytomegalovirus antigens. The study listed 150 to 200 TCR beta chains as associated with cytomegalovirus. The validation cohort had no HLA typing available for a later analysis, so co-occurrence within that cohort was assessed over all 110 or so repertoires. Cytomegalovirus status was reported to be diagnosed by the classifier with high specificity and sensitivity in both the original and validation cohorts. The authors suggested that the approach could potentially be generalized to other disease states and immunological phenotypes. Subsequent analysis determined that TCRs grouped into clusters in the first cohort also showed a tendency toward co-occurrence across the 120 or so validation repertoires, and approximately 94% of cluster scores exceeded 0. While some public TCRs were present in many individuals, most TCR sequences turned up only very rarely across donors.

Donors formed part of the validation cohort, which comprised over a hundred subjects and was distinct from the first cohort of some 700 subjects. The TCR originated in a woman aged 25-40 years in good health and CMV-seronegative. The sequencing sample was made of PBMCs.

The CDR3 loop reads CASRAGGVLYEQYF. The nucleotide sequence reads as follows: TGTGCCAGCAGGGCCGGGGGGGTCTTGTACGAGCAGTACTTC. The sequence is built from TRBV6-5 and TRBJ2-7; TRBD2 fits 8 bases in the junction. V has 6 bases trimmed and J has 4 bases trimmed; junction bases matching no gene number 8. Its CDR3 holds 14 amino acids, cysteine through phenylalanine. CDR3 DNA is the only sequence kept; it has 42 bases, read in frame from the first base. The germline V gene encodes CDR1 MNHEY and CDR2 SVGAGI.